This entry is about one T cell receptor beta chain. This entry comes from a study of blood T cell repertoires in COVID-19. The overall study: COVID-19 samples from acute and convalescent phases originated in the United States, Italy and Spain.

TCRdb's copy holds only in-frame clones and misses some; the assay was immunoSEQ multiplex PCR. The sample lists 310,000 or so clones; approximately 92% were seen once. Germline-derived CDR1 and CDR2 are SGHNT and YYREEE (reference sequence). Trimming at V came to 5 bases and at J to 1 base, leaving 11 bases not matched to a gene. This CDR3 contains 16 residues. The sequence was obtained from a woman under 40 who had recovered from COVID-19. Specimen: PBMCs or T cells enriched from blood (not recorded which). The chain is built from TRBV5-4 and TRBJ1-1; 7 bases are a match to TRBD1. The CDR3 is CASRRGPADQNTEAFF. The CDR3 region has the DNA TGTGCCAGCAGAAGGGGGCCGGCCGACCAGAACACTGAAGCTTTCTTT.